Each of the 19 T cell receptor beta chains below was sequenced from the same sample in a study of PD-1 and CTLA-4 blockade in melanoma. The assay was immunoSEQ multiplex PCR, and TCRdb's table has in-frame clones only and misses some. This sample has tens of thousands of clones; 88% occur once, and the top ten carry approximately 8%. Source: CD8+ T cells from peripheral blood, taken before anti-PD-1 treatment. These receptors were collected from a human donor with melanoma.

The chain uses TRBV28 and TRBJ1-6; D remains unclear. The CDR3 extends over 15 amino acids. The V gene lost 2 bases and the J gene lost 6 bases, with 11 bases spanning the gap. CDR1 and CDR2 from the germline V gene are MDHEN and SYDVKM. The CDR3 DNA reads as TGTGCCAGCAGTTTAGGGCTGTCCAGTAATTCACCCCTCCACTTT. Translating it yields CASSLGLSSNSPLHF.

The chain has TRBV14 and TRBJ2-3; D may be TRBD1 (6 bases). Germline V gene lookup returns CDR1 SGHDN and CDR2 FVKESK. This CDR3 is 17 amino acids long. V was cut by 2 bases and J by 4 bases, with 19 bases left in between. The CDR3 nucleotides read TGTGCCAGCAGCCAAACCTCTCACAGGGTTCCCGCAGATACGCAGTATTTT. This sequence encodes CASSQTSHRVPADTQYF.

V gene TRBV13 combines with J gene TRBJ2-3, with D perhaps TRBD1 or TRBD2 (5 bases each). The V end lost 6 bases, the J end lost 6 bases, and 19 bases lay between the germline ends. CDR3 length: 15 residues. Germline CDR1 is PRHDT and CDR2 is FYEKMQ (reference sequence). Here the CDR3 reads CASSFPSGAGDTQYF. In DNA form, the CDR3 reads TGTGCCAGCAGTTTCCCCTCCGGGGCCGGGGATACGCAGTATTTT. Drawing the rest from reference TRBV13 and TRBJ2-3, the complete variable domain is AAGVIQSPRHLIKEKRETATLKCYPIPRHDTVYWYQQGPGQDPQFLISFYEKMQSDKGSIPDRFSAQQFSDYHSELNMSSLELGDSALYFCASSFPSGAGDTQYFGPGTRLTVL.

The genes are TRBV3-1 (or the pseudogene TRBV3-2) and TRBJ2-7, with D unclear. Per the germline V gene, CDR1 is LGHDT and CDR2 is YNNKEL (reference sequence). The CDR3 runs 12 residues. Trimming removed 3 bases from V and 3 bases from J, with 6 bases in between. The CDR3 protein is CASSQGSYEQYF. Here the CDR3 DNA reads TGTGCCAGCAGCCAGGGTAGCTACGAGCAGTACTTC.

The chain recombines TRBV6-2 or TRBV6-3 with TRBJ2-7; D possibly corresponds to TRBD2 (6 bases). Germline values: CDR1 MNHEY, CDR2 SVGEGT. This CDR3 spans 15 amino acids. V lost 2 bases to trimming and J lost 5 bases, with 16 bases between them. CDR3 protein: CASSYVGGSGNEQYF. In DNA, the CDR3 is TGTGCCAGCAGTTACGTAGGAGGGTCTGGAAACGAGCAGTACTTC.

This chain joins TRBV6-5 and TRBJ1-3; no firm D call. The germline V gene encodes CDR1 MNHEY and CDR2 SVGAGI. This CDR3 has 14 residues. Deletions cut 2 bases from V and 2 bases from J, with 7 bases between. The CDR3 protein is CASSYGGAGNTIYF. CDR3 DNA: TGTGCCAGCAGTTACGGTGGGGCTGGAAACACCATATATTTT.

The chain uses TRBV6-6 and TRBJ1-2; 10 positions match TRBD1. CDR3 length: 16 residues. V was pared by 6 bases and J by 4 bases, with 11 bases of the junction left unmatched. CDR1 and CDR2 (germline): MNHNY, SVGAGI (reference sequence). CDR3 sequence (DNA): TGTGCCAGCAGCGATGGACAGGGGGTTCCCTTCTATGGCTACACCTTC. The encoded protein is CASSDGQGVPFYGYTF.

The chain uses TRBV7-9 and TRBJ2-2, with 8 bases that match TRBD2. Trimming cost V 6 bases and J 6 bases; bases outside gene matches: 9. The CDR3 is 15 residues long. Per the germline V gene, CDR1 is SEHNR and CDR2 is FQNEAQ (reference sequence). The CDR3 DNA reads TGTGCCAGCAGTCCTCGGGGGGGATGGCCCGGGGAGCTGTTTTTT. Translation gives CASSPRGGWPGELFF.

This chain connects TRBV4-1 to TRBJ1-1; TRBD1 might be the D (6 bases). Trimming took off 0 bases at V and 2 bases at J, with 19 bases between the two ends. Germline CDR1 MGHRA, CDR2 YSYEKL. CDR3 length: 18 residues. The CDR3 coding sequence is TGCGCCAGCAGCCAAGATTTGGAATGGGACACCTTTAACACTGAAGCTTTCTTT. This translates into CASSQDLEWDTFNTEAFF.

The rearrangement uses TRBV24-1 and TRBJ2-7; D gene uncertain. Germline V CDR1 and CDR2: KGHDR, SFDVKD. CDR3 size: 14 residues. V was clipped by 9 bases and J by 2 bases, with 16 bases between them. The CDR3 here is CATFDKDVAYEQYF. DNA for the CDR3: TGTGCCACCTTCGACAAGGATGTGGCCTACGAGCAGTACTTC.

The chain uses TRBV28 and TRBJ1-5; unclear D gene. Deletions cut 6 bases from V and 5 bases from J, with 17 bases between. This CDR3 is 15 amino acids long. The germline V gene has CDR1 MDHEN and CDR2 SYDVKM. The DNA of the CDR3 is TGTGCCAGCAGCCCGGGTAGGGTAAGGGATCAGCCCCAGCATTTT. Translated: CASSPGRVRDQPQHF.

The genes are TRBV29-1 and TRBJ1-1; D remains ambiguous. The CDR3 sequence is 13 residues long. V lost 3 bases and J 4 bases, leaving 12 bases between the germline ends. Germline CDR1 and CDR2: SQVTM and ANQGSEA. CDR3 sequence: CSVDRAEGTEAFF. The CDR3 coding sequence is TGCAGCGTTGATCGGGCGGAGGGCACTGAAGCTTTCTTT.

This chain joins TRBV29-1 and TRBJ1-1; 8 positions agree with TRBD1. The CDR3 is made up of 12 amino acids. V was pared by 7 bases and J by 8 bases, with 9 bases of the junction left unmatched. Germline assignment: CDR1 SQVTM and CDR2 ANQGSEA. The CDR3 region is CSASGDRREAFF. DNA of the CDR3: TGCAGCGCCTCGGGGGACAGGCGAGAAGCTTTCTTT.

The rearrangement joins TRBV2 to TRBJ1-1; perhaps TRBD1 as D (5 bases). V was clipped by 3 bases and J by 4 bases, with 15 bases between them. The germline V gene encodes CDR1 SNHLY and CDR2 FYNNEI. The CDR3 extends over 15 amino acids. The CDR3 DNA reads TGTGCCAGCAGTGATTCGGGGGGTGATGGCACTGAAGCTTTCTTT. Its translation is CASSDSGGDGTEAFF. Variable domain in full (rest from reference TRBV2 and TRBJ1-1): EPEVTQTPSHQVTQMGQEVILRCVPISNHLYFYWYRQILGQKVEFLVSFYNNEISEKSEIFDDQFSVERPDGSNFTLKIRSTKLEDSAMYFCASSDSGGDGTEAFFGQGTRLTVV.

CDR3 sequence (DNA): TGTGCCAGCAGCCCGCCGGGGAAGGGTCGGAACTATGGCTACACCTTC. Translation gives CASSPPGKGRNYGYTF. The V and J genes are TRBV3-1 (or the pseudogene TRBV3-2) and TRBJ1-2, with D unclear. The CDR3 is 16 amino acids. V was pared by 4 bases and J by 2 bases, with 17 bases between. Germline V gene lookup returns CDR1 LGHDT and CDR2 YNNKEL (reference sequence).

The chain has TRBV7-8 and TRBJ1-1, with 10 bases matching TRBD1. The germline CDR1 and CDR2 sequences are SGHVS and FQNEAQ. With 4 bases clipped from V and 3 bases from J, the junction kept 11 bases outside the gene matches. This CDR3 has 17 amino acids. The CDR3 protein is CASSSLTGGAVYTEAFF. DNA for the CDR3: TGTGCCAGCAGCTCCCTGACAGGGGGCGCGGTGTACACTGAAGCTTTCTTT.

The chain links TRBV9 to TRBJ2-5; D not certain. The CDR3 has 14 residues. V lost 4 bases and J 1 base, leaving 11 bases between the germline ends. Germline V gene data show CDR1 as SGDLS and CDR2 as YYNGEE. The CDR3 spells CASSSEGLQETQYF. CDR3 nucleotides: TGTGCCAGCAGCTCAGAAGGTCTCCAAGAGACCCAGTACTTC.

The chain combines TRBV19 with TRBJ2-2, with TRBD2 identical over 10 bases. V gave up 1 base and J gave up 5 bases; unmatched junction bases: 1. This CDR3 region has 15 residues. CDR1 and CDR2 (germline): LNHDA, SQIVND (reference sequence). CDR3 amino acids: CASSIVLAGTGELFF. The CDR3 DNA is TGTGCCAGTAGTATAGTACTAGCGGGGACCGGGGAGCTGTTTTTT.

The genes are TRBV6-5 and TRBJ2-7; 12 bases are a match to TRBD1. The CDR3 is 16 amino acids. V was pared by 4 bases and J by 2 bases, with 6 bases of the junction left unmatched. Per germline, CDR1 MNHEY and CDR2 SVGAGI. As DNA, the CDR3 is TGTGCCAGCAGTTCCCGGGGACAGGGGGCAACCTACGAGCAGTACTTC. The encoded protein is CASSSRGQGATYEQYF.